Listed below are T cell receptor beta chains from one sample, sequenced in a study of OX40 agonist ivuxolimab in advanced cancers. Generated by immunoSEQ multiplex PCR, the TCRdb table keeps only in-frame clones and is missing some. The data contain roughly 60,000 clones, about 86% of them singletons. The sequences come from CD4+ or CD8+ T cells sorted from blood, collected in a trial of the OX40 agonist ivuxolimab. Source of these receptors: an adult with an advanced solid tumor such as melanoma, head and neck, liver or kidney cancer. The CDR3 runs from the conserved cysteine through the conserved F or W. D genes are given only for firm matches. Only some rows state a clone size, as once, few, many or a class for expanded clones.

TRBJ1-5	.	.	TRBV25-1	TGTGCCAGCAACAGTGGCAATCAGCCCCAGCATTTT	CASNSGNQPQHF
TRBJ2-1	TRBD2	.	TRBV27	TGTGCCAGCAGGGGGGAGGGACTAGCGGGGATGGGTGAGCAGTTCTTC	CASRGEGLAGMGEQFF
TRBJ2-3	TRBD2	.	TRBV7-8	TGTGCCAGCAGCTTCCGACTAGCGGGAGGTTCAGATACGCAGTATTTT	CASSFRLAGGSDTQYF
TRBJ1-2	TRBD1	.	TRBV7-2	TGTGCCAGCACCCTTTCAGGACAGGGGCGCTACACCTTC	CASTLSGQGRYTF
TRBJ2-6	TRBD1	.	TRBV7-9	TGTGCCAGCAGCTTAGGGGCCGGGACAGGGGTTTCTGGGGCCAACGTCCTGACTTTC	CASSLGAGTGVSGANVLTF
TRBJ2-2	TRBD2	.	TRBV7-8	TGTGCCAGCAGATTTAGCGGGACGAACACCGGGGAGCTGTTTTTT	CASRFSGTNTGELFF
TRBJ2-2	.	.	TRBV5-5	TGTGCCAGCAGCTTTAGAGGGTCAAACACCGGGGAGCTGTTTTTT	CASSFRGSNTGELFF
TRBJ1-1	TRBD1	.	TRBV6-5	TGTGCCAGCAACCTAGATCCGACAGGGAGCACTGAAGCTTTCTTT	CASNLDPTGSTEAFF
TRBJ2-1	.	.	TRBV12-2	TGTGCAAGTCGCTCCAAACTAGCGGGAGTTGTCAATGAGCAGTTCTTC	CASRSKLAGVVNEQFF
TRBJ1-3	.	.	TRBV9	TGTGCCAGCAGCGGGAGGCGGGCCTCTGGAAACACCATATATTTT	CASSGRRASGNTIYF
TRBJ2-1	.	.	TRBV28	TGTGCCAGCAGTTCGACGGGACGGCCGGGGCCCTACAATGAGCAGTTCTTC	CASSSTGRPGPYNEQFF
TRBJ1-1	TRBD1	.	TRBV28	TGTGCCAGCAGTTTAACAAGACAGGGGGGCGCTGAAGCTTTCTTT	CASSLTRQGGAEAFF
TRBJ2-4	TRBD2	.	TRBV19	TGTGCCAGTAGGGTGCGGGAAGCGGGGGGGCAGAACATTCAGTACTTC	CASRVREAGGQNIQYF
TRBJ2-7	.	.	TRBV19	TGTGCCAGTAGTCCACAAAAGTTCTACGAGCAGTACTTC	CASSPQKFYEQYF
TRBJ2-3	TRBD2	.	TRBV11-3	TGTGCCAGCAGCTTAGGTCAGCGGGAGAGAGCAGGAGATACGCAGTATTTT	CASSLGQRERAGDTQYF
TRBJ2-7	.	.	TRBV6-1	TGTGCCAGCAGTGAGTGGACACCGCCCTACGAGCAGTACTTC	CASSEWTPPYEQYF
TRBJ2-2	.	.	TRBV7-3	TGTGCCAGCAGCCTACAGGGGACTAAGAACACCGGGGAGCTGTTTTTT	CASSLQGTKNTGELFF
TRBJ2-4	TRBD2	.	TRBV7-9	TGTGCCAGCAGCTTCCCTAGCGGGAGGGCCCTCGAAAACATTCAGTACTTC	CASSFPSGRALENIQYF
TRBJ2-1	TRBD2	.	TRBV28	TGTGCCAGCAGTTTAGTATCTAGCGGACTGAATGAGCAGTTCTTC	CASSLVSSGLNEQFF
TRBJ2-7	.	once	TRBV11-2	TGTGCCAGCAGCGTCAGACTAGGCTACGAGCAGTACTTC	CASSVRLGYEQYF
TRBJ2-1	.	.	TRBV11-3	TGTGCCAACGCAGGAGAGCAGTTCTTC	CANAGEQFF
TRBJ2-1	TRBD2	.	TRBV5-1	TGCGCCAGCAGCTTGGGCGGGAGCTCCTACAATGAGCAGTTCTTC	CASSLGGSSYNEQFF
TRBJ1-2	.	.	TRBV29-1	TGCAGCGTAGACAGATACTATGGCTACACCTTC	CSVDRYYGYTF
TRBJ1-5	.	.	TRBV28	TGTGCCAGCATCCCGTCCGCCGGGGCTCAGCCCCAGCATTTT	CASIPSAGAQPQHF
TRBJ1-2	TRBD1	.	TRBV6-6	TGTGCCAGCAGTGGCTGGGACAGGGGGGCCTCTGGCTACACCTTC	CASSGWDRGASGYTF
TRBJ2-5	.	.	TRBV5-1	TGCGCCAGCAGCTGGGGACAACTGGCCGGGGAGACCCAGTACTTC	CASSWGQLAGETQYF
TRBJ2-7	TRBD1	.	TRBV11-2	TGTGCCAGCAGCCAGAAGGGGGCTCGGTCCGTCGAGCAGTACTTC	CASSQKGARSVEQYF
TRBJ1-1	.	.	TRBV18	TGTGCCAGCTCACCTAACAGGGTAGGCACTGAAGCTTTCTTT	CASSPNRVGTEAFF
TRBJ2-5	.	.	TRBV2	TGTGCCAGCAGTGAAAGTGTCGGCGGGGAGACCCAGTACTTC	CASSESVGGETQYF
TRBJ2-4	TRBD2	.	TRBV6-4	TGTGCCAGCAGTGACCCCGGTGAGGCTAGCGGGATAGCCAAAAACATTCAGTACTTC	CASSDPGEASGIAKNIQYF
TRBJ2-5	.	.	TRBV11-2	TGTGCCAGCAGCTTAGATATCTTCCAAGAGACCCAGTACTTC	CASSLDIFQETQYF
TRBJ1-2	.	.	TRBV2	TGTGCCAGCGGTAGAGGGTTAGGCTATGGCTACACCTTC	CASGRGLGYGYTF
TRBJ1-1	TRBD1	.	TRBV28	TGTGCCAGCAGTTTACCGGGACAGGGAAACCGAGCTTTCTTT	CASSLPGQGNRAFF
TRBJ2-1	TRBD1	.	TRBV25-1	TGTGCCAGCGAAGGCCTACAGGGGAAAGGACGTTGGAGGAATGAGCAGTTCTTC	CASEGLQGKGRWRNEQFF
TRBJ1-1	.	.	TRBV18	TGTGCCAGCTCATCCAGGGGCACTGAAGCTTTCTTT	CASSSRGTEAFF
TRBJ1-1	TRBD1	.	TRBV5-8	TGTGCCAGCAGCTCCAAGGGACAGCTGAACACTGAAGCTTTCTTT	CASSSKGQLNTEAFF
TRBJ1-5	TRBD1	.	TRBV25-1	TGTGCCAGCAGGCAGATTAGGACAGGGGAACACCAGCCCCAGCATTTT	CASRQIRTGEHQPQHF
TRBJ2-3	TRBD2	.	TRBV11-3	TGTGCCAGCAGCTTTGGCGGGGGAAACACAGATACGCAGTATTTT	CASSFGGGNTDTQYF
TRBJ2-2	.	.	TRBV19	TGTGCCAGTATTACGCCAGGGGCCGTCGGGGAGCTGTTTTTT	CASITPGAVGELFF
TRBJ2-3	TRBD1	.	TRBV29-1	TGCAGCGTTGAGAGGGGGCGAGATACGCAGTATTTT	CSVERGRDTQYF
TRBJ2-5	TRBD1	.	TRBV2	TGTGCCAGCAGGGACCGGACAGGTCAAGAGACCCAGTACTTC	CASRDRTGQETQYF
TRBJ2-7	TRBD2	.	TRBV30	TGTGCCTGGAGTGTACGTCTAGCGGGGGGGAGCTCCTACGAGCAGTACTTC	CAWSVRLAGGSSYEQYF
TRBJ1-3	.	.	TRBV18	TGTGCCAGCTCACCAGGGGCCAGGTCCTCTGGAAACACCATATATTTT	CASSPGARSSGNTIYF
TRBJ2-5	.	once	TRBV5-1	TGCGCCAGCAGCGGGGGGCGGGGGAGGAGAGAGACCCAGTACTTC	CASSGGRGRRETQYF
TRBJ2-3	.	.	TRBV4-2	TGTGCCAGCAGCCCCTTGTTCTGGCCAGACTTGAGCACAGATACGCAGTATTTT	CASSPLFWPDLSTDTQYF
TRBJ2-7	.	.	TRBV14	TGTGCCAGCAGCCAAGACCTAGCTAGCTACGAGCAGTACTTC	CASSQDLASYEQYF
TRBJ2-5	.	.	TRBV6-6	TGTGCCAGCAGTTCCCCAGGGGTCCAAGAGACCCAGTACTTC	CASSSPGVQETQYF
TRBJ2-7	TRBD2	.	TRBV18	TGTGCCAGCTCACCGGCACTAGCGGGCTACGAGCAGTACTTC	CASSPALAGYEQYF